The 20 T cell receptor beta chains reported below all come from one sample, sequenced in a study of identical twins. TCRdb passed the 5' RACE reads through MiXCR, listing each CDR3 protein once. The data hold 450,000 or so distinct CDR3 sequences, with 12% to 15% observed a single time. These records were also assigned to another study, of yellow fever vaccine responses in identical twins.

Sequencing was performed on CD4+ T cells sorted from blood. The receptors derive from a woman younger than 35 in good health.

Ten or more counts support this clonotype. The V call is TRBV7-2, the J call TRBJ2-7, with a possible D match to TRBD2 (5 bases). The germline CDR1 and CDR2 sequences are SGHTA and FQGNSA. The V end was cut by 3 bases, the J end by 0 bases, with 9 bases between. The CDR3 totals 14 residues. The CDR3 DNA sequence: TGTGCCAGCAGCTTGTCGGGATTCTCCTACGAGCAGTACTTC. As protein: CASSLSGFSYEQYF.

Only a few counts were recorded for this clonotype. The chain couples TRBV12-3 or TRBV12-4 to TRBJ1-1, with a weak D call TRBD1 (5 bases). Trimming left V 3 bases short and J 0 bases short, with 17 bases between. The CDR3 runs 17 residues. CDR3 region: CASSFRDGGYLNTEAFF. In nucleotides, the CDR3 is TGTGCCAGCAGTTTCAGGGACGGAGGATATCTGAACACTGAAGCTTTCTTT.

This clonotype was seen a few times. This chain links TRBV5-6 with TRBJ2-7, with D possibly being TRBD1 (6 bases). V lost 1 base, J lost 3 bases, and 17 bases lay in between. Germline lookup yields CDR1 SGHDT and CDR2 YYEEEE. CDR3 size: 16 residues. The CDR3 DNA reads as TGTGCCAGCAGCTTGTTTCCTGGACAGTTTGGCTACGAGCAGTACTTC. Amino acid sequence: CASSLFPGQFGYEQYF.

This rearrangement joins TRBV5-1 to TRBJ1-4; the D is unclear. The CDR3 consists of 14 residues. Deletions cut 0 bases from V and 9 bases from J, with 12 bases between. Looked up from germline, CDR1 is SGHRS and CDR2 is YFSETQ. The CDR3, as DNA: TGCGCCAGCAGCTTGGTGCCACTTTCCAAAAAACTGTTTTTT. Translating gives CASSLVPLSKKLFF. Filled out from reference TRBV5-1 and TRBJ1-4, the complete variable domain reads KAGVTQTPRYLIKTRGQQVTLSCSPISGHRSVSWYQQTPGQGLQFLFEYFSETQRNKGNFPGRFSGRQFSNSRSEMNVSTLELGDSALYLCASSLVPLSKKLFFGSGTQLSVL.

This clonotype was detected a few times. The genes are TRBV18 and TRBJ2-3; 10 bases are a match to TRBD2. Germline CDR1 KGHSH, CDR2 LQKENI. Trimming at V came to 5 bases and at J to 1 base, leaving 3 bases not matched to a gene. CDR3 length equals 15 residues. The CDR3 sequence: CASSGGLAGTDTQYF. Written as DNA, the CDR3 is TGTGCCAGCTCAGGTGGACTAGCGGGCACAGATACGCAGTATTTT.

This clonotype showed up just a few times. The chain combines TRBV3-1 with TRBJ2-5, with 9 bases that match TRBD2. The V gene end was trimmed by 4 bases and the J gene end by 4 bases; junction bases not matched to a gene: 7. Germline V gene data show CDR1 as LGHDT and CDR2 as YNNKEL (reference sequence). The CDR3 consists of 15 residues. For the CDR3, the DNA is TGTGCCAGCAGCCGGCCAGCGGGGGGCCCAGAGACCCAGTACTTC. Amino acids: CASSRPAGGPETQYF.

This clonotype was counted between two and nine times. The V call is TRBV7-9, the J call TRBJ2-7, with TRBD1 matching over 7 bases. This CDR3 contains 17 residues. CDR1 and CDR2 from the germline V gene are SEHNR and FQNEAQ (reference sequence). V gave up 1 base and J gave up 0 bases; unmatched junction bases: 9. The CDR3 is CASSLVGPTGSSYEQYF. CDR3 DNA sequence: TGTGCCAGCAGCTTAGTGGGGCCGACAGGGAGCTCCTACGAGCAGTACTTC.

V and J are TRBV7-3 and TRBJ2-1; TRBD2 matches 10 bases. The CDR3 sequence is 16 residues long. Germline CDR1 and CDR2: SGHTA and FQGTGA. Trimming at V came to 5 bases and at J to 1 base, leaving 5 bases not matched to a gene. The CDR3 coding sequence is TGTGCCAGCAGCCGTTTTAGCGGGGGGTCCTACAATGAGCAGTTCTTC. Amino acid sequence: CASSRFSGGSYNEQFF.

This clonotype was seen a handful of times. The chain links TRBV12-3 or TRBV12-4 to TRBJ2-1; 9 bases line up with TRBD2. The CDR3 length is 13 residues. V was clipped by 6 bases and J by 8 bases; unmatched bases: 5. This chain's CDR3 is CASRSGTSHEQFF. The CDR3 DNA is TGTGCCAGCAGATCGGGGACTAGCCATGAGCAGTTCTTC.

This clonotype was recorded many times. This rearrangement joins TRBV20-1 to TRBJ2-6; tentative D call: TRBD2 (6 bases). Trimming stripped 3 bases from V and 1 base from J, with 13 bases between. The CDR3 extends over 16 amino acids. CDR1 and CDR2 (germline): DFQATT, SNEGSKA (reference sequence). CDR3 region: CSAREDGRSGANVLTF. In DNA form, the CDR3 reads TGCAGTGCTAGGGAAGACGGGAGATCTGGGGCCAACGTCCTGACTTTC.

A few counts support this clonotype. The gene calls are TRBV7-9 and TRBJ2-5; 11 positions agree with TRBD2. Germline V CDR1 and CDR2: SEHNR, FQNEAQ (reference sequence). Unmatched junction bases numbered 7, after V lost 5 bases and J lost 5 bases. The length of the CDR3 is 15 residues. CDR3 DNA: TGTGCCAGCAGCCCTAGACTAGCGGGATTGGAGACCCAGTACTTC. It translates to CASSPRLAGLETQYF.

The chain carries TRBV5-1 and TRBJ2-7; TRBD2 aligns across 12 bases. The CDR3 contains 15 residues. V was pared by 2 bases and J by 2 bases, with 2 bases of the junction left unmatched. Germline V gene data show CDR1 as SGHRS and CDR2 as YFSETQ. The CDR3 reads CASSFSSGGAYEQYF. In nucleotides, the CDR3 is TGCGCCAGCAGCTTCTCTAGCGGGGGGGCCTACGAGCAGTACTTC.

This clonotype was found a few times. V usage is TRBV29-1 and J usage is TRBJ2-1; the D is unclear. Germline V gives CDR1 SQVTM, CDR2 ANQGSEA. The CDR3 consists of 13 residues. V was shortened by 4 bases and J by 7 bases, with 14 bases between the two germline ends. The CDR3 spells CSVGGLGLNEQFF. CDR3 nucleotide sequence: TGCAGCGTTGGTGGGCTAGGGTTGAATGAGCAGTTCTTC.

This clonotype has more than one count but fewer than ten. The chain joins TRBV5-1 to TRBJ2-7, with no clear D. CDR1 SGHRS and CDR2 YFSETQ come from the germline V gene. The CDR3 length is 13 residues. Trimming removed 6 bases at V and 1 base at J, with 11 bases between. In DNA, the CDR3 is TGCGCCAGCATGCGTATGGGGTCCTACGAGCAGTACTTC. Translation: CASMRMGSYEQYF.

This clonotype has more than one count but fewer than ten. The J gene is TRBJ2-2, the V gene TRBV7-2; D remains unclear. V lost 5 bases and J lost 8, with 6 bases in between. Germline V lookup: CDR1 SGHTA, CDR2 FQGNSA. The CDR3 runs 11 residues. The CDR3 reads CASSMVGELFF. In nucleotides, the CDR3 is TGTGCCAGCAGCATGGTTGGGGAGCTGTTTTTT.

This clonotype showed up many times. This CDR3 is CASRKDGSNEKLFF. DNA for the CDR3: TGTGCCAGCAGAAAGGACGGATCTAATGAAAAACTGTTTTTT. V is TRBV12-3 or TRBV12-4 and J is TRBJ1-4; D is ambiguous. With 6 bases removed from V and 3 bases from J, the gap between germline ends came to 11 bases. This CDR3 region has 14 residues.

Many counts were recorded for this clonotype. The rearrangement joins TRBV5-1 to TRBJ2-5, with 7 bases lining up with TRBD2. Trimming cost V 3 bases and J 1 base; bases outside gene matches: 3. The CDR3 totals 14 residues. Germline V gene data show CDR1 as SGHRS and CDR2 as YFSETQ. The CDR3 DNA reads as TGCGCCAGCAGCTCTAGCGGAGTCCAAGAGACCCAGTACTTC. It is translated as CASSSSGVQETQYF.

This clonotype was seen only a few times. The genes are TRBV20-1 and TRBJ2-7, with 7 bases identical to TRBD2. Germline CDR1 reads DFQATT; CDR2 reads SNEGSKA (reference sequence). CDR3 length: 16 amino acids. Trimming at V came to 6 bases and at J to 5 bases, leaving 19 bases not matched to a gene. CDR3 loop: CSALGGGGPMDNEQYF. The CDR3, as DNA: TGCAGTGCGCTTGGGGGGGGAGGGCCGATGGATAACGAGCAGTACTTC.

In this sample, this clonotype turned up many times. This chain joins TRBV12-5 and TRBJ1-5; the match to TRBD1 covers 10 bases. The CDR3 sequence is 13 residues long. Germline-derived CDR1 and CDR2 are LGHNT and FRNRAP. With 8 bases clipped from V and 7 bases from J, the junction kept 5 bases outside the gene matches. The CDR3 sequence: CASSWDRGQPQHF. As DNA, the CDR3 is TGTGCTAGTTCCTGGGACAGGGGCCAGCCCCAGCATTTT.

This clonotype has more than one count but fewer than ten. This rearrangement joins TRBV7-6 to TRBJ2-3; the D is unclear. CDR3 length: 13 residues. The germline V gene has CDR1 SGHVS and CDR2 FNYEAQ. The V end was cut by 5 bases, the J end by 6 bases, with 12 bases between. CDR3 in amino acids: CASSLPGADTQYF. The DNA for the CDR3 is TGTGCCAGCAGCCTTCCGGGCGCCGATACGCAGTATTTT.